This T cell receptor (beta chain) was identified during a study of spatial heterogeneity in lung cancer. Study context: When follow-up PBMC samples existed, they were sequenced (at a median of about 24 months after resection). In raw reads, more than 9.5 appearances on average were recorded for each unique TCR and UMI combination.

Stated time point: blood at routine non-recurrence follow-up after resection. Every TCR cDNA molecule bore a unique molecular identifier. TCRdb redid the calling of the 5' RACE reads with MiXCR, one entry per CDR3 protein. The data hold approximately 17,000 distinct CDR3 sequences, with approximately 19% observed a single time. V was clipped by 5 bases and J by 7 bases, with 12 bases between them. Germline V gene data show CDR1 as SEHNR and CDR2 as FQNEAQ (reference sequence). The CDR3 spans 12 residues. The sample consisted of PBMCs, taken at follow-up. The rearrangement joins TRBV7-9 to TRBJ2-7; no clear D. The origin of this receptor is a male donor with early-stage non-small cell lung cancer. DNA for the CDR3: TGTGCCAGCAGCCCCCTGGTGTGGGAGCAGTACTTC. It encodes CASSPLVWEQYF.